Listed here are 17 T cell receptor beta chains from one sample, sequenced in a study of T cell repertoires in cytomegalovirus infection. TCRdb ran MiXCR on the reads and lists one entry per CDR3 protein. The data contain hundreds of thousands of distinct CDR3 sequences, roughly 43% of them singletons. These receptors lack a known antigen. Specimen: cultured PBMCs, collected from culture after CMV antigen stimulation. The receptor source for this set is a human donor in good health (CMV status not recorded). Some clones in this sample may be carry-over from other donors' samples.

The chain carries TRBV10-3 and TRBJ2-3; 7 bases agree with TRBD2. Germline values: CDR1 ENHRY, CDR2 SYGVKD. The trim removed 4 bases at V and 2 bases at J, leaving 6 bases unmatched. This CDR3 has 15 amino acids. The CDR3 sequence: CAISAGRELTDTQYF. The CDR3 DNA follows: TGTGCCATCAGTGCGGGGCGGGAGCTCACAGATACGCAGTATTTT.

In this sample, this clonotype turned up many times. The CDR3 spells CAISEVRANEQFF. DNA for the CDR3: TGTGCCATCAGTGAAGTCAGGGCCAATGAGCAGTTCTTC. The chain recombines TRBV10-3 with TRBJ2-1, with D possibly being TRBD1 (5 bases). Per germline, CDR1 ENHRY and CDR2 SYGVKD. V shed 3 bases and J shed 6 bases, with 9 bases lying between them. This CDR3 has 13 residues.

This clonotype was observed a handful of times. The chain combines TRBV7-9 with TRBJ1-1; D unresolved. Germline V lookup: CDR1 SEHNR, CDR2 FQNEAQ (reference sequence). The CDR3 spans 12 residues. V was clipped by 4 bases and J by 8 bases, with 11 bases between them. The CDR3 spells CASSSQSVEAFF. CDR3 nucleotides: TGTGCCAGCAGCTCCCAATCGGTGGAAGCTTTCTTT.

This clonotype was counted between two and nine times. The rearrangement joins TRBV12-3 or TRBV12-4 to TRBJ1-5; 10 bases map to TRBD1. Trimming took 5 bases from V and 5 from J; bases not matched to a gene: 6. CDR3 length: 15 amino acids. As DNA, the CDR3 is TGTGCCAGCAGTCAAAGACAGGGGGCATATCAGCCCCAGCATTTT. Translation: CASSQRQGAYQPQHF.

This clonotype was found a few times. The chain is built from TRBV7-6 and TRBJ2-3; 7 bases align to TRBD1. V lost 5 bases and J lost 6; bases outside the gene matches: 5. This CDR3 has 13 amino acids. Germline CDR1 reads SGHVS; CDR2 reads FNYEAQ. The CDR3 DNA is TGTGCCAGCAGCCTCACGACAGGGGATACGCAGTATTTT. Translating it yields CASSLTTGDTQYF. The complete variable domain, with remaining parts taken from reference TRBV7-6 and TRBJ2-3, reads GAGVSQSPRYKVTKRGQDVALRCDPISGHVSLYWYRQALGQGPEFLTYFNYEAQQDKSGLPNDRFSAERPEGSISTLTIQRTEQRDSAMYRCASSLTTGDTQYFGPGTRLTVL.

The V gene is TRBV7-2, the J gene TRBJ1-5, with D uncertain. Trimming took off 3 bases at V and 0 bases at J, with 6 bases between the two ends. CDR3 length equals 14 residues. Germline loops: CDR1 SGHTA, CDR2 FQGNSA. The CDR3 sequence: CASSFGYSNQPQHF. CDR3 coding DNA: TGTGCCAGCAGCTTTGGGTATAGCAATCAGCCCCAGCATTTT.

The chain uses TRBV6-1 and TRBJ2-3, with 9 bases that match TRBD1. Germline lookup yields CDR1 MNHNS and CDR2 SASEGT. The CDR3 loop spans 14 amino acids. J lost 3 bases, V lost 6 bases, and 4 bases had no gene match. The CDR3 nucleotides are TGTGCCAGCAGGACGACAGGGGGTACAGATACGCAGTATTTT. Translated: CASRTTGGTDTQYF.

This clonotype was observed a handful of times. This sequence joins TRBV11-3 and TRBJ2-1; D not resolved. V gave up 5 bases and J gave up 7 bases, with 18 bases separating them. Per the germline V gene, CDR1 is SGHNT and CDR2 is YENEEA. The CDR3 has 15 residues. CDR3 coding DNA: TGTGCCAGCAGCCCCGCTGGGCTAGGGTATAATGAGCAGTTCTTC. Translation: CASSPAGLGYNEQFF.

The rearrangement links TRBV19 to TRBJ2-7, with 7 bases aligning to TRBD2. V lost 7 bases, J lost 0 bases, and 9 bases stayed unmatched. In germline, CDR1 is LNHDA, CDR2 SQIVND (reference sequence). The CDR3 length is 15 residues. CDR3 bases: TGTGCCAGTACCCCCCGGGGGGACGGCTCCTACGAGCAGTACTTC. This translates into CASTPRGDGSYEQYF.

This clonotype was counted between two and nine times. V usage is TRBV7-8 and J usage is TRBJ2-5; no clear D gene. CDR1 and CDR2 (germline): SGHVS, FQNEAQ. With 2 bases removed from V and 2 bases from J, the gap between germline ends came to 9 bases. The CDR3 spans 14 residues. The CDR3 reads CASSLRAPQETQYF. In DNA, the CDR3 is TGTGCCAGCAGCTTAAGGGCGCCACAAGAGACCCAGTACTTC.

This chain joins TRBV2 and TRBJ2-2; D not certain. CDR3 length equals 12 residues. With 9 bases removed from V and 4 bases from J, the gap between germline ends came to 9 bases. CDR1 SNHLY and CDR2 FYNNEI come from the germline V gene. This CDR3 reads CASTVGTGELFF. CDR3 DNA: TGTGCCAGTACAGTGGGCACCGGGGAGCTGTTTTTT. The entire variable domain, with the rest obtained from reference TRBV2 and TRBJ2-2, is as follows: EPEVTQTPSHQVTQMGQEVILRCVPISNHLYFYWYRQILGQKVEFLVSFYNNEISEKSEIFDDQFSVERPDGSNFTLKIRSTKLEDSAMYFCASTVGTGELFFGEGSRLTVL.

As for this clonotype: At one boundary the junction diverges from the germline segment, which might be a read error. The genes are TRBV5-4 and TRBJ2-5; D is perhaps TRBD1 (6 bases). The germline V gene has CDR1 SGHNT and CDR2 YYREEE (reference sequence). The length of the CDR3 is 13 residues. CDR3 region: CTSSSGDTETQYF. The CDR3 DNA reads as TGTACCAGCAGCTCCGGGGACACAGAGACCCAGTACTTC.

This chain uses TRBV6-1 with TRBJ1-1, with D possibly matching TRBD1 (5 bases). This CDR3 has 17 amino acids. Germline lookup yields CDR1 MNHNS and CDR2 SASEGT. With 5 bases removed from V and 1 base from J, the gap between germline ends came to 20 bases. The CDR3 DNA sequence: TGTGCCAGCAGTTATCTCCTTTGGGGGGATTGGAACACTGAAGCTTTCTTT. Protein: CASSYLLWGDWNTEAFF.

This clonotype was recorded once. CDR3 in DNA: TGTGCCAGCACCCTAGGGTGGCCCGGCCAGCCCCAGCATTTT. This translates into CASTLGWPGQPQHF. The chain is built from TRBV12-3 or TRBV12-4 and TRBJ1-5; D is unclear. This CDR3 has 14 residues. Trimming left V 7 bases short and J 7 bases short, with 17 bases between.

V is TRBV4-1 and J is TRBJ1-1, with TRBD1 identical over 11 bases. V shed 6 bases and J 0 bases; nucleotides not matched to a gene: 12. Per germline, CDR1 MGHRA and CDR2 YSYEKL. CDR3 size: 18 residues. CDR3 loop: CASRSPGQGGGMNTEAFF. The CDR3 DNA reads TGCGCCAGCAGAAGCCCGGGACAGGGGGGTGGAATGAACACTGAAGCTTTCTTT.

The chain links TRBV6-2 or TRBV6-3 to TRBJ2-2; 8 nucleotides match TRBD1. This CDR3 has 16 residues. Losses at the gene ends were 4 bases for V and 5 bases for J; bases not matched to a gene: 9. Germline CDR1 reads MNHEY; CDR2 reads SVGEGT. CDR3: CASSSTRQGRTGELFF. CDR3 nucleotides: TGTGCCAGCAGTTCGACCCGACAGGGGCGAACCGGGGAGCTGTTTTTT.

This clonotype was recorded a few times. The genes are TRBV7-4 and TRBJ2-2; possibly TRBD2 for D (5 bases). The ends were cut back, 0 bases at V and 5 bases at J, with 13 bases in the middle. The length of the CDR3 is 16 residues. The germline V gene encodes CDR1 SGHVT and CDR2 SQSDAQ. The CDR3 DNA is TGTGCCAGCAGCTTAGCGCGAGGGCAGAGTACCGGGGAGCTGTTTTTT. Protein product: CASSLARGQSTGELFF.